Sequencing of this TCR beta chain was carried out in a study of T cell responses to AZD1222 COVID-19 vaccine. Data came from immunoSEQ multiplex PCR; TCRdb stores just in-frame clones and leaves some out. The sample contains roughly 93,000 clones, around 90% of which appear only once. Per germline, CDR1 SGHVS and CDR2 FQNEAQ. The V gene lost 6 bases and the J gene lost 7 bases, with 16 bases spanning the gap. CDR3 size: 14 residues. V is TRBV7-8 and J is TRBJ2-1, with a tentative D call TRBD1 (5 bases). This TCR was recovered from an adult who received the AZD1222 COVID-19 vaccine. The sequencing here drew on peripheral blood, taken 28 days after the second AZD1222 dose. The CDR3 DNA is TGTGCCAGCAGTTCAGCCCAGGGTAGGAATGAGCAGTTCTTC. Its translation: CASSSAQGRNEQFF.